This T cell receptor beta chain is from a study of T cell repertoires in cytomegalovirus infection. Study-wide context: Public TCR beta signatures marked donors with CMV infection and the matching HLA.

This clonotype rates as medium-sized (0.01 to 0.1%). TCRdb re-derived calls from the reads in MiXCR, one entry per CDR3 protein. The sample holds about 320,000 distinct CDR3 sequences, more than 9% seen once. V lost 5 bases, J lost 7 bases, and 17 bases lay in between. The germline gives CDR1 SGHTA, CDR2 FQGNSA. The CDR3 runs 14 residues. V and J are TRBV7-2 and TRBJ1-2; perhaps TRBD1 as D (6 bases). The sequenced material came from PBMCs. This receptor was obtained from a human donor in good health (CMV status not recorded). Some clones in this sample may be carry-over from other donors' samples. The CDR3 protein is CASSPGQMESGYTF. In DNA, the CDR3 is TGTGCCAGCAGCCCCGGACAGATGGAAAGTGGCTACACCTTC. Full variable domain (remainder filled in from reference TRBV7-2 and TRBJ1-2): GAGVSQSPSNKVTEKGKDVELRCDPISGHTALYWYRQSLGQGLEFLIYFQGNSAPDKSGLPSDRFSAERTGGSVSTLTIQRTQQEDSAVYLCASSPGQMESGYTFGSGTRLTVV.